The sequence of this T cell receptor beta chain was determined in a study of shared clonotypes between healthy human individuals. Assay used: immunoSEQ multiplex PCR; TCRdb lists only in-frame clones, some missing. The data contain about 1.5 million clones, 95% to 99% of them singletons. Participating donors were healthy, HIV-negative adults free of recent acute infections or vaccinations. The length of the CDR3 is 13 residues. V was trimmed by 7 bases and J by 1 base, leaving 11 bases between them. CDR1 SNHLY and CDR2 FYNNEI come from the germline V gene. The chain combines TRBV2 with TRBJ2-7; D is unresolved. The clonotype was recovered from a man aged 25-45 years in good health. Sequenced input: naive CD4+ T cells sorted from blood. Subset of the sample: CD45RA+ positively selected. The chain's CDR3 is CASNEPQSYEQYF. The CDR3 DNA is TGTGCCAGCAATGAGCCCCAATCCTACGAGCAGTACTTC.